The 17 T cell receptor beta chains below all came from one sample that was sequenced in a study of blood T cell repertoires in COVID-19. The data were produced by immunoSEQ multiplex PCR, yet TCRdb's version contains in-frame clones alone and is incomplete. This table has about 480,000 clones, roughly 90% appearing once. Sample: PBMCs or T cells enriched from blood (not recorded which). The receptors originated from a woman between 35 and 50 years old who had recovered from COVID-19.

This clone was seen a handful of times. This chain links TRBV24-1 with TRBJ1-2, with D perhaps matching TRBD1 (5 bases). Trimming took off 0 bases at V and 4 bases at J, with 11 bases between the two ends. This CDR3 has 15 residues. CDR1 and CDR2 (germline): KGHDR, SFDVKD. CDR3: CATSDLDSSGYGYTF. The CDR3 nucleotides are TGTGCCACCAGTGATTTGGACAGCTCGGGCTATGGCTACACCTTC.

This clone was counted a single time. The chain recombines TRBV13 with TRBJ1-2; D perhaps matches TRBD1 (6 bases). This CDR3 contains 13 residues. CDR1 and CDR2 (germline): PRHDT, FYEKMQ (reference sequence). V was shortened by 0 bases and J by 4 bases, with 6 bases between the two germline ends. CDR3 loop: CASSLGRGYGYTF. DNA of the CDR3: TGTGCCAGCAGCTTAGGCAGGGGCTATGGCTACACCTTC.

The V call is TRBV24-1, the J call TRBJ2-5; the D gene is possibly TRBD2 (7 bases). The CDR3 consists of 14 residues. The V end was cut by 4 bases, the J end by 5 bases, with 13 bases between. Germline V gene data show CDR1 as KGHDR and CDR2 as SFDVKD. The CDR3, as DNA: TGTGCCACCAGTGACCTAGGGGGGGTTGAGACCCAGTACTTC. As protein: CATSDLGGVETQYF.

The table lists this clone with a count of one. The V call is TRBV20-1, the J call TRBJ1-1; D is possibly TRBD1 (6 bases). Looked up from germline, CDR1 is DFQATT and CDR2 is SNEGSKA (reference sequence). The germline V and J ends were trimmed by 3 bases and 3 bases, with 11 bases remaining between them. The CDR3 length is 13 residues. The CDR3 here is CSASVGGDTEAFF. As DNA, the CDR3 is TGCAGTGCTAGTGTAGGGGGGGACACTGAAGCTTTCTTT.

The CDR3 nucleotides are TGCAGCGTTGAACTGCGAGCTACCTATGGCTACACCTTC. It codes for CSVELRATYGYTF. V gene TRBV29-1 combines with J gene TRBJ1-2; D not certain. The CDR3 spans 13 residues. V lost 2 bases to trimming and J lost 4 bases, with 11 bases between them. From germline, CDR1 is SQVTM and CDR2 ANQGSEA.

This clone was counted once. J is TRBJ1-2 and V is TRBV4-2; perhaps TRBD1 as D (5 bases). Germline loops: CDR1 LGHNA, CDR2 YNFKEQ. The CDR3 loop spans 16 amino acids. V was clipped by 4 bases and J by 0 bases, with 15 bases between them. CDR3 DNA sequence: TGTGCCAGCAGCCCTAGAACAGGTGCTTCTAACTATGGCTACACCTTC. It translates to CASSPRTGASNYGYTF.

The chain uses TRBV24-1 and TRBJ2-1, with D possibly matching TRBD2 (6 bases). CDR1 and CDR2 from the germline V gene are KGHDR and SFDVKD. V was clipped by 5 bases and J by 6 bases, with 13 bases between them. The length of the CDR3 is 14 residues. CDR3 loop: CATSARDSGNEQFF. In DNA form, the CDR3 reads TGTGCCACCAGTGCCAGGGACTCCGGCAATGAGCAGTTCTTC.

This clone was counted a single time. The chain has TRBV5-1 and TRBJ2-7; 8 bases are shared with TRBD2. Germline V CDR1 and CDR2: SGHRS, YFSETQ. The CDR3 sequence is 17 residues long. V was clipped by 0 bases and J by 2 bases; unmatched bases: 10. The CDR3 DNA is TGCGCCAGCAGCTTGGGGAAATTAGCGGGACCCCCCTACGAGCAGTACTTC. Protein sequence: CASSLGKLAGPPYEQYF.

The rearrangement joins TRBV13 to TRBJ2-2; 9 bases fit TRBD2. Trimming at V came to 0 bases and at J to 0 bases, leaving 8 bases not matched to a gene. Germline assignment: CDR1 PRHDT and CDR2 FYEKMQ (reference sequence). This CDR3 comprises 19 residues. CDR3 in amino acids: CASSLGAAREGPNTGELFF. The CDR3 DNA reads TGTGCCAGCAGCTTAGGCGCGGCGCGGGAGGGCCCGAACACCGGGGAGCTGTTTTTT.

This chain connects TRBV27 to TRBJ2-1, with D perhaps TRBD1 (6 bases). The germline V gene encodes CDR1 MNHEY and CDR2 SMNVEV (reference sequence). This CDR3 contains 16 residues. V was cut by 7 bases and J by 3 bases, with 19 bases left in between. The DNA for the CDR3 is TGTGCCAGCAAGAAACTACAGGGATCCTTCTACAATGAGCAGTTCTTC. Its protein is CASKKLQGSFYNEQFF.

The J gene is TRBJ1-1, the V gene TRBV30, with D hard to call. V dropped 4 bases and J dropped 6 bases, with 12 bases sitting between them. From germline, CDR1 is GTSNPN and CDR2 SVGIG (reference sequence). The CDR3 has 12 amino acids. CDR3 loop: CAWTRGFAEAFF. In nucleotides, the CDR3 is TGTGCCTGGACCCGGGGTTTTGCTGAAGCTTTCTTT.

The CDR3 protein is CASSLDAPGQGVSDTQYF. The CDR3 DNA sequence: TGCGCCAGCAGCTTAGATGCTCCGGGACAGGGAGTCTCAGATACGCAGTATTTT. The chain is built from TRBV5-1 and TRBJ2-3; TRBD1 agrees at 9 bases. This CDR3 is 18 amino acids long. Germline V gene sequence: CDR1 SGHRS, CDR2 YFSETQ. J lost 4 bases, V lost 2 bases, and 14 bases had no gene match.

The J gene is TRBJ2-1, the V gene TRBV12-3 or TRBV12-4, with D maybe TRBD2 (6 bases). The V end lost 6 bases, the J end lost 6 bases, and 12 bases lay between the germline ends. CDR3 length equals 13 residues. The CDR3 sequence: CASSFGGVNEQFF. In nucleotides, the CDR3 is TGTGCCAGCAGCTTTGGAGGGGTCAATGAGCAGTTCTTC.

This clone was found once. The CDR3 region has the DNA TGTGCCAGCAGCTCCCTCGACGGAGGAGGCACTGAAGCTTTCTTT. As protein: CASSSLDGGGTEAFF. This rearrangement joins TRBV11-2 to TRBJ1-1; the D is unclear. V shed 4 bases and J shed 4 bases, with 16 bases lying between them. The CDR3 is made up of 15 amino acids. From germline, CDR1 is SGHAT and CDR2 FQNNGV.

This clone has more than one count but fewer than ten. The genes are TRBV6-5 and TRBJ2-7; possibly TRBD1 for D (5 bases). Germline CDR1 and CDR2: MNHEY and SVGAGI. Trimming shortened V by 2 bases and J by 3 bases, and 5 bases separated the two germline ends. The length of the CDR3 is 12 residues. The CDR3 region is CASSYRGYEQYF. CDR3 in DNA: TGTGCCAGCAGTTACAGGGGCTACGAGCAGTACTTC.

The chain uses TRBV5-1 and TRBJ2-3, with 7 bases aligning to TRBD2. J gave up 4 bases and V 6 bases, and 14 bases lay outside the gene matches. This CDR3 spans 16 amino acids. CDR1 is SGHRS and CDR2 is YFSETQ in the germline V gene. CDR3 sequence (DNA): TGCGCCAGCAAAATAGCACTAGCGACAAAACCAGATACGCAGTATTTT. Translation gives CASKIALATKPDTQYF.

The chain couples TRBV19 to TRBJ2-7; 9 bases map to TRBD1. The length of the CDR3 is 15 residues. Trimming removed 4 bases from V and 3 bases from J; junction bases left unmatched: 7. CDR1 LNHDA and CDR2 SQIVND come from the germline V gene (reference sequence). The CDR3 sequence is CASSTSGTGRYEQYF. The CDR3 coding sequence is TGTGCCAGTAGTACCTCCGGGACAGGGCGCTACGAGCAGTACTTC.